The 21 T cell receptor beta chains given below trace back to one sample, sequenced in a study of type 1 regulatory T cells. TCRdb used MiXCR to reprocess the reads, holding one entry per CDR3 protein. Of 80,000 to 100,000 distinct CDR3 sequences in the sample, 30% to 35% were seen once. The sequencing sample was made of CD4+ T cells, either the whole sample or a sorted fraction (not recorded which). Receptors were obtained from a human donor in good health.

The CDR3 sequence is CASSLRGTGKTEAFF. The CDR3 DNA is TGTGCCAGCAGCTTACGCGGTACAGGGAAAACTGAAGCTTTCTTT. The chain is built from TRBV7-9 and TRBJ1-1, with a tentative D call TRBD1 (6 bases). Germline V lookup: CDR1 SEHNR, CDR2 FQNEAQ (reference sequence). The CDR3 totals 15 residues. V lost 2 bases to trimming and J lost 5 bases, with 15 bases between them.

The chain links TRBV18 to TRBJ2-2; 12 bases agree with TRBD2. V lost 5 bases, J lost 3 bases, and 4 bases stayed unmatched. This CDR3 is 16 amino acids long. Germline CDR1 and CDR2: KGHSH and LQKENI. The chain's CDR3 is CASSETSGRHTGELFF. The CDR3 region has the DNA TGTGCCAGCTCAGAGACTAGCGGGAGACACACCGGGGAGCTGTTTTTT.

The chain recombines TRBV29-1 with TRBJ2-5; 13 bases align to TRBD2. The CDR3 contains 14 residues. V dropped 7 bases and J dropped 4; count of bases not matched to a gene: 6. Germline lookup yields CDR1 SQVTM and CDR2 ANQGSEA. CDR3 coding DNA: TGCAGCGGTACGGGACTAGCGGGACTAGAGACCCAGTACTTC. Its protein product is CSGTGLAGLETQYF.

V usage is TRBV5-1 and J usage is TRBJ2-1; 13 nucleotides line up with TRBD2. This CDR3 has 14 residues. The J segment lost 7 bases and the V segment lost 5 bases, leaving 3 bases of the junction unmatched. Germline V gene lookup returns CDR1 SGHRS and CDR2 YFSETQ. The DNA for the CDR3 is TGCGCCAGCAGGATGACTAGCGGGAGGAATGAGCAGTTCTTC. It codes for CASRMTSGRNEQFF.

This clonotype was counted only a few times. The chain carries TRBV13 and TRBJ2-6; perhaps TRBD2 as D (5 bases). Trimming took off 2 bases at V and 0 bases at J, with 8 bases between the two ends. CDR1 is PRHDT and CDR2 is FYEKMQ in the germline V gene (reference sequence). The length of the CDR3 is 16 residues. The CDR3 DNA follows: TGTGCCAGCAGCTTATATCGGGGCTCTGGGGCCAACGTCCTGACTTTC. This translates into CASSLYRGSGANVLTF.

This clonotype was counted many times. This chain joins TRBV20-1 and TRBJ1-5; D might be TRBD1 (6 bases). Germline CDR1 is DFQATT and CDR2 is SNEGSKA (reference sequence). The CDR3 loop spans 16 amino acids. V was shortened by 3 bases and J by 2 bases, with 17 bases between the two germline ends. The CDR3 DNA is TGCAGTGCTAGTAGGAGGGGGGCTGGCGGCAATCAGCCCCAGCATTTT. Encoded protein: CSASRRGAGGNQPQHF.

CDR3 nucleotides: TGCAGTGCTAGAGATGCTAGCGGGGTGAATTACAATGAGCAGTTCTTC. Residues: CSARDASGVNYNEQFF. The rearrangement uses TRBV20-1 and TRBJ2-1, with TRBD2 matching 9 bases. Germline V gene lookup returns CDR1 DFQATT and CDR2 SNEGSKA (reference sequence). Losses at the gene ends were 0 bases for V and 4 bases for J; bases not matched to a gene: 7. CDR3 size: 16 residues.

This clonotype was counted a few times. The V gene is TRBV20-1, the J gene TRBJ1-1, with 8 bases matching TRBD1. Germline V gene data show CDR1 as DFQATT and CDR2 as SNEGSKA (reference sequence). V shed 6 bases and J 7 bases; nucleotides not matched to a gene: 13. CDR3 size: 14 residues. The CDR3 sequence is CSARMSTGALEAFF. CDR3 in DNA: TGCAGTGCCCGAATGTCGACAGGGGCCCTTGAAGCTTTCTTT.

The chain carries TRBV6-2 or TRBV6-3 and TRBJ1-5; no firm D call. Trimming took 2 bases from V and 3 from J, leaving 5 bases between them. The CDR3 covers 13 residues. Germline assignment: CDR1 MNHEY and CDR2 SVGEGT. CDR3: CASSYGNNQPQHF. CDR3 nucleotide sequence: TGTGCCAGCAGTTACGGAAACAATCAGCCCCAGCATTTT.

V is TRBV12-3 or TRBV12-4 and J is TRBJ2-5; weak D call: TRBD1 (6 bases). CDR3 length: 13 residues. V was cut by 6 bases and J by 3 bases, with 11 bases left in between. DNA for the CDR3: TGTGCCAGCAGATGGACAGCCGAAGAGACCCAGTACTTC. Residues: CASRWTAEETQYF.

This chain connects TRBV4-2 to TRBJ2-2; D is ambiguous. CDR3 length: 13 amino acids. CDR1 and CDR2 from the germline V gene are LGHNA and YNFKEQ. Trimming took 0 bases from V and 7 from J, leaving 6 bases between them. The chain's CDR3 is CASSQEGLGELFF. Here the CDR3 DNA reads TGTGCCAGCAGCCAAGAAGGGCTCGGGGAGCTGTTTTTT.

The chain combines TRBV5-4 with TRBJ2-3; D uncertain. The CDR3 extends over 16 amino acids. From germline, CDR1 is SGHNT and CDR2 YYREEE (reference sequence). Trimming left V 0 bases short and J 5 bases short, with 16 bases between. Written as DNA, the CDR3 is TGTGCCAGCAGCTTGGAGCCTAGATCTTCAGGAGATACGCAGTATTTT. Translating it yields CASSLEPRSSGDTQYF.

The J gene is TRBJ2-3, the V gene TRBV3-1; D is uncertain. V was shortened by 2 bases and J by 0 bases, with 6 bases between the two germline ends. This CDR3 has 14 amino acids. CDR1 and CDR2 from the germline V gene are LGHDT and YNNKEL (reference sequence). For the CDR3, the DNA is TGTGCCAGCAGCCAAAGGTTGAGCACAGATACGCAGTATTTT. Amino acid sequence: CASSQRLSTDTQYF.

There are a few counts of this clonotype. The gene calls are TRBV18 and TRBJ2-1, with 7 positions matching TRBD2. Germline trimming cut 2 bases from V and 0 bases from J; bases unmatched to any gene: 4. The CDR3 runs 16 residues. CDR1 and CDR2 (germline): KGHSH, LQKENI. The CDR3 loop reads CASSPRLADSYNEQFF. CDR3 sequence (DNA): TGTGCCAGCTCACCAAGACTAGCTGACTCCTACAATGAGCAGTTCTTC.

The chain links TRBV6-2 or TRBV6-3 to TRBJ2-1; D not resolved. The germline V gene encodes CDR1 MNHEY and CDR2 SVGEGT. The CDR3 is 14 residues long. Trimming took 6 bases from V and 6 from J, leaving 15 bases between them. Written as DNA, the CDR3 is TGTGCCAGCAGGGGTCCCGCTCTCCTCAATGAGCAGTTCTTC. Its translation is CASRGPALLNEQFF.

The chain joins TRBV7-2 to TRBJ2-5; possibly TRBD1 for D (6 bases). V lost 5 bases and J 6 bases, leaving 16 bases between the germline ends. CDR1 is SGHTA and CDR2 is FQGNSA in the germline V gene. The CDR3 consists of 14 residues. The CDR3 bases are TGTGCCAGCAGCCTCACAGGGTCCAGGAAGACCCAGTACTTC. This gives the protein CASSLTGSRKTQYF.

In its sample, this clonotype was seen a few times. CDR3 DNA sequence: TGTGCCAGCAGCAAACACGGCGGGAGGGCCTCTGCGGGGGCCAACGTCCTGACTTTC. It translates to CASSKHGGRASAGANVLTF. The V gene is TRBV21-1, the J gene TRBJ2-6; no check of the table's D call, TRBD2, against the DNA was made. TRBV21-1 is shown as a pseudogene. The CDR3 contains 19 residues.

This chain links TRBV20-1 with TRBJ2-7; D might be TRBD2 (5 bases). The CDR3 consists of 15 residues. V lost 0 bases, J lost 0 bases, and 12 bases lay in between. Germline V CDR1 and CDR2: DFQATT, SNEGSKA (reference sequence). This chain's CDR3 is CSARDAGQSSYEQYF. The CDR3 bases are TGCAGTGCTAGAGATGCGGGCCAGAGCTCCTACGAGCAGTACTTC.

The sample holds a few counts of this clonotype. This chain uses TRBV20-1 with TRBJ1-5; TRBD1 matches 9 bases. Germline trimming cut 6 bases from V and 6 bases from J; bases unmatched to any gene: 12. The V gene's germline CDR1 is DFQATT and CDR2 SNEGSKA (reference sequence). This CDR3 has 15 amino acids. The CDR3 coding sequence is TGCAGTGCAAGGACAGGGGAGGGTGCGGGTCAGCCCCAGCATTTT. This sequence encodes CSARTGEGAGQPQHF.

This chain uses TRBV19 with TRBJ2-1; the match to TRBD2 covers 9 bases. The CDR3 is 15 residues long. V trimming: 7 bases; J trimming: 7 bases; junction bases outside the gene matches: 11. Germline V gives CDR1 LNHDA, CDR2 SQIVND (reference sequence). CDR3 loop: CASNGGRVLGNEQFF. The CDR3 DNA sequence: TGTGCCAGTAACGGCGGGAGGGTCCTGGGGAATGAGCAGTTCTTC.

The V gene is TRBV28, the J gene TRBJ2-7, with D tentatively TRBD1 (6 bases). The CDR3 contains 13 residues. The V end was cut by 7 bases, the J end by 7 bases, with 17 bases between. Germline assignment: CDR1 MDHEN and CDR2 SYDVKM. The CDR3 is CASMQGRMWEQYF. CDR3 coding DNA: TGTGCCAGCATGCAGGGGCGTATGTGGGAGCAGTACTTC.